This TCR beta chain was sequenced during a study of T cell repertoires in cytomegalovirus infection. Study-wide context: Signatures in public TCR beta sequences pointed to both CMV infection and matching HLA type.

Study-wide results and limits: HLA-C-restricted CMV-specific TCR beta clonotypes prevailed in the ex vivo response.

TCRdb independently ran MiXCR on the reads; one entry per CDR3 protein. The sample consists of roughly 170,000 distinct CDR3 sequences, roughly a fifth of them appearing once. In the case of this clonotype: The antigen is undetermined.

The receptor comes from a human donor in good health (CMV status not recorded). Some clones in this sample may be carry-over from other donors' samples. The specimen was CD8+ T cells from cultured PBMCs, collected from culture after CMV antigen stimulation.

Here the CDR3 reads CASSRRSNQPQHF. In nucleotides, the CDR3 is TGTGCCAGCAGCCGGAGGAGCAATCAGCCCCAGCATTTT. The rearrangement joins TRBV7-6 to TRBJ1-5; D gene uncertain. V lost 5 bases, J lost 1 base, and 6 bases lay in between. This CDR3 is 13 amino acids long. CDR1 is SGHVS, CDR2 FNYEAQ, per germline.